These T cell receptor beta chains were read from a single sample in a study of cytomegalovirus exposure and HLA in healthy donors. Only in-frame clones appear in the TCRdb table, and some are missing; sequencing was by immunoSEQ multiplex PCR. The data show roughly 180,000 clones, roughly four fifths seen once. The specimen sequenced was PBMCs. All receptors come from a female donor in good health and CMV-seronegative. Both conserved end residues are part of each CDR3. A D gene is named only where the DNA matches it firmly. Not all rows give a size; the values are once, few, many and, for expanded clones, a class.

>-|TRBV6-5|TRBJ2-5|-
CASSYSTGLETQYF
TGTGCCAGCAGTTACTCCACAGGGCTAGAGACCCAGTACTTC
>-|TRBV9|TRBJ2-3|TRBD2
CASSPSWREITDTQYF
TGTGCCAGCAGCCCGTCTTGGCGGGAGATCACAGATACGCAGTATTTT
>-|TRBV7-6|TRBJ2-7|-
CASSLGGTGFEQYF
TGTGCCAGCAGCTTAGGTGGCACAGGGTTCGAGCAGTACTTC
>-|TRBV18|TRBJ2-7|-
CASSPDRAPREQYF
TGTGCCAGCTCACCCGACAGAGCCCCAAGGGAGCAGTACTTC
>once|TRBV25-1|TRBJ2-2|TRBD2
CASSVGLAGTGELFF
TGTGCCAGCAGTGTGGGACTAGCGGGGACCGGGGAGCTGTTTTTT
>-|TRBV10-3|TRBJ1-5|-
CAISEEGVEDPQHF
TGTGCCATCAGTGAGGAAGGGGTGGAAGATCCCCAGCATTTT
>-|TRBV19|TRBJ1-1|-
CASRQGGGVTEAFF
TGTGCCAGTAGACAAGGGGGGGGAGTCACTGAAGCTTTCTTT
>-|TRBV9|TRBJ1-2|TRBD1
CASSFTGDLNYGYTF
TGTGCCAGCAGCTTTACAGGGGACTTAAACTATGGCTACACCTTC
>once|TRBV18|TRBJ1-5|TRBD1
CASSPTGGNQPQHF
TGTGCCAGCTCACCGACAGGGGGCAATCAGCCCCAGCATTTT
>few|TRBV7-8|TRBJ1-4|TRBD1
CASSQTITGVEKLFF
TGTGCCAGCAGCCAAACCATCACAGGGGTGGAAAAACTGTTTTTT
>-|TRBV2|TRBJ1-5|-
CATRGWNQPQHF
TGTGCCACCAGGGGCTGGAATCAGCCCCAGCATTTT
>-|TRBV6-4|TRBJ1-2|-
CASSDSDRSGYTF
TGTGCCAGCAGTGACTCTGACAGATCTGGCTACACCTTC